This T cell receptor beta chain came from a study of PD-L1 blockade in urothelial cancer. Each PCR received spiked synthetic TCR analog templates. Some clones are missing from TCRdb's copy, which holds only in-frame ones; the method was immunoSEQ multiplex PCR. The sample yields tens of thousands of clones, roughly 80% seen once. The time point was: pretreatment peripheral blood. Locally advanced or metastatic urothelial carcinoma affected the patients. Germline CDR1 is SGHRS and CDR2 is YFSETQ. The V and J ends lost 0 bases and 2 bases respectively, with 2 bases between them. This CDR3 has 12 amino acids.

V and J are TRBV5-1 and TRBJ2-5; D is ambiguous. Sequencing was performed on PBMCs, taken around atezolizumab (anti-PD-L1) treatment. The clonotype was recovered from a man between 60 and 70 years old with urothelial cancer. The DNA of the CDR3 is TGCGCCAGCAGCTTGGCTCAAGAGACCCAGTACTTC. It is translated as CASSLAQETQYF.